Below, one T cell receptor beta chain is given with its context. The data belong to a study of blood T cell repertoires in COVID-19. Measured with immunoSEQ multiplex PCR; TCRdb has only the in-frame clones, and not every one. The sample has some 210,000 clones; about four fifths are singletons. This CDR3 spans 15 amino acids. V lost 2 bases, J lost 6 bases, and 14 bases lay in between. Germline V gene data show CDR1 as LNHNV and CDR2 as YYDKDF (reference sequence). This TCR derives from a woman between 40 and 50 years old with acute or convalescent COVID-19. The sequencing input was peripheral blood. The chain recombines TRBV15 with TRBJ2-1; tentative D call: TRBD2 (6 bases). The chain's CDR3 is CATSRFGTSTNEQFF. The CDR3 DNA follows: TGTGCCACCAGCAGATTCGGAACTAGCACCAATGAGCAGTTCTTC.